The T cell receptor beta chain described here comes from a study of Graves' ophthalmopathy and Graves' hyperthyroidism. Whole-study context: Prior to any treatment, peripheral blood was collected at the time of initial diagnosis.

Moderate-to-severe activity, with CAS ≥3, NOSPECS ≥4 and duration under 3 months, characterized the donors with ophthalmopathy. This clonotype was observed a handful of times. As the template, RNA transcripts were used to amplify TCR beta CDR3 regions. Second-round multiplex PCR came after a first-round RT-PCR that employed HTBI primers. TCRdb re-analysed the multiplex PCR reads in MiXCR, keeping a single row per CDR3 protein. The data contain over 650,000 distinct CDR3 sequences, over 40% of them singletons. The sequence came from an adult man with Graves' ophthalmopathy. The sequenced material came from peripheral blood.

CDR3 in DNA: TGCAGTGCTTACAGAGGGGACACCGGGGAGCTGTTTTTT. Translating it yields CSAYRGDTGELFF. V and J are TRBV20-1 and TRBJ2-2; the D gene could be TRBD1 or TRBD2 (5 bases each). The CDR3 runs to 13 residues. In germline, CDR1 is DFQATT, CDR2 SNEGSKA (reference sequence). V was pared by 5 bases and J by 3 bases, with 10 bases between.